This T cell receptor beta chain stems from a study of blood T cell repertoires in COVID-19. About the research overall: From T cells, B-cell-depleted T cells, or PBMCs came the material, which was cDNA or gDNA.

V shed 0 bases and J 5 bases; nucleotides not matched to a gene: 5. This CDR3 contains 14 residues. CDR1 and CDR2 (germline): SGHRS, YFSETQ. Original analysis: By means of reference gene primer amplification, nucleated cell counts were estimated. Sequencing used immunoSEQ multiplex PCR; TCRdb keeps in-frame clones, though not all of them. For V, J and clone size, that table is used; D and trimming come from the DNA. This table holds 170,000 or so clones, under 85% found once. A Seattle source enrolled patients during active infection and followed them longitudinally. Input material: peripheral blood. The V gene is TRBV5-1, the J gene TRBJ2-7; 7 bases fit TRBD1. The TCR was taken from a woman in her 70s with COVID-19, enrolled during active disease. The CDR3 sequence: CASSLERQGHEQYF. The CDR3 coding sequence is TGCGCCAGCAGCTTGGAGCGACAGGGCCACGAGCAGTACTTC. Full variable domain (rest looked up from reference TRBV5-1 and TRBJ2-7): KAGVTQTPRYLIKTRGQQVTLSCSPISGHRSVSWYQQTPGQGLQFLFEYFSETQRNKGNFPGRFSGRQFSNSRSEMNVSTLELGDSALYLCASSLERQGHEQYFGPGTRLTVT.